The clone carrying this T cell receptor (beta chain) was detected once. The data originate from a study of blood T cell repertoires in COVID-19. Turning to the study itself: Acute-phase and convalescent COVID-19 samples originated in the United States, Italy and Spain. PBMCs, B-cell-depleted T cells, or T cells were the source of the cDNA or gDNA that made up the material.

V shed 0 bases and J shed 0 bases, with 22 bases lying between them. The CDR3 sequence is 19 residues long. The germline V gene encodes CDR1 GTSNPN and CDR2 SVGIG (reference sequence). In the study's own analysis: By means of reference gene primer amplification, nucleated cell counts were estimated. Only in-frame clones appear in the TCRdb table, and some are missing; sequencing was by immunoSEQ multiplex PCR. V and J calls and clone size are copied from that table; D and trimming were computed from the DNA. The sample lists under 110,000 clones, over 55% occurring once. Sequencing input: peripheral blood. The chain couples TRBV30 to TRBJ2-3; D remains ambiguous. This receptor was identified in a human donor with acute or convalescent COVID-19. The donor label of this sample is uncertain. Written as DNA, the CDR3 is TGTGCCTGGAGTGTAACCTTCCAGAGTAGCCCTTCTAGCACAGATACGCAGTATTTT. This translates into CAWSVTFQSSPSSTDTQYF.